Listed here are 26 T cell receptor beta chains from one sample, sequenced in a study of cytomegalovirus exposure and HLA in healthy donors. Primers for the PCR totalled 60 Vbeta and 13 Jbeta. TCRdb's copy holds only in-frame clones and misses some; the assay was immunoSEQ multiplex PCR. This table holds 120,000 or so clones, more than 70% found once. The sequenced material came from PBMCs. The receptors shown here come from a man aged 30-40 years in good health and CMV-seronegative.

The chain employs TRBV2 and TRBJ2-1; D possibly corresponds to TRBD2 (7 bases). The germline V gene encodes CDR1 SNHLY and CDR2 FYNNEI. The CDR3 has 16 residues. V was cut by 1 base and J by 1 base, with 11 bases left in between. CDR3 sequence (DNA): TGTGCCAGCAGTGAAGGCGGGGGCCCTTCCTACAATGAGCAGTTCTTC. It is translated as CASSEGGGPSYNEQFF.

This chain links TRBV9 with TRBJ2-3, with TRBD2 as a possible D gene (6 bases). V lost 4 bases, J lost 0 bases, and 15 bases lay in between. This CDR3 has 16 amino acids. The V gene's germline CDR1 is SGDLS and CDR2 YYNGEE. CDR3 in DNA: TGTGCCAGCAGCCCCCGACTAGATCCTAGCACAGATACGCAGTATTTT. Its translation: CASSPRLDPSTDTQYF.

The rearrangement joins TRBV2 to TRBJ1-2, with 9 nucleotides matching TRBD1. This CDR3 is 16 amino acids long. In germline, CDR1 is SNHLY, CDR2 FYNNEI. V gave up 5 bases and J gave up 5 bases; unmatched junction bases: 12. The CDR3, as DNA: TGTGCCAGCAGTCCACCCACCGGGACAGGGATATATGGCTACACCTTC. This sequence encodes CASSPPTGTGIYGYTF.

This sequence joins TRBV5-6 and TRBJ2-1; 8 nucleotides agree with TRBD1. CDR1 is SGHDT and CDR2 is YYEEEE in the germline V gene. The CDR3 covers 13 residues. V lost 5 bases and J lost 8; bases outside the gene matches: 6. DNA for the CDR3: TGTGCCAGCAGAAACGACAGGGGCTATGAGCAGTTCTTC. It is translated as CASRNDRGYEQFF.

The chain has TRBV7-2 and TRBJ2-2; D uncertain. CDR1 is SGHTA and CDR2 is FQGNSA in the germline V gene. V lost 6 bases and J 0 bases, leaving 14 bases between the germline ends. The CDR3 is made up of 16 amino acids. This CDR3 is CASSQSPRTNTGELFF. The CDR3 DNA reads as TGTGCCAGCAGTCAAAGTCCCAGGACGAACACCGGGGAGCTGTTTTTT.

This chain joins TRBV14 and TRBJ2-1, with D perhaps TRBD2 (6 bases). The CDR3 length is 15 residues. Germline V gene data show CDR1 as SGHDN and CDR2 as FVKESK. Trimming pared 0 bases from V and 4 bases from J, leaving 10 bases between. Here the CDR3 reads CASSQDSAGYNEQFF. CDR3 coding DNA: TGTGCCAGCAGCCAAGATTCGGCGGGGTACAATGAGCAGTTCTTC.

The V call is TRBV9, the J call TRBJ2-5, with a possible D match to TRBD1 (5 bases). The CDR3 covers 14 residues. Germline V gives CDR1 SGDLS, CDR2 YYNGEE. V was cut by 3 bases and J by 4 bases, with 13 bases left in between. CDR3 sequence: CASSGGASLETQYF. The CDR3 nucleotides read TGTGCCAGCAGCGGTGGGGCGTCCCTAGAGACCCAGTACTTC.

The chain has TRBV5-1 and TRBJ1-3; D not resolved. Germline V lookup: CDR1 SGHRS, CDR2 YFSETQ. CDR3 length: 13 residues. The V and J ends lost 3 bases and 2 bases respectively, with 6 bases between them. The CDR3 sequence is CASSSQTGNTIYF. Written as DNA, the CDR3 is TGCGCCAGCAGCTCCCAAACTGGAAACACCATATATTTT.

This clone was seen a few times. The chain joins TRBV2 to TRBJ2-7, with 16 bases that match TRBD2. The CDR3 has 19 amino acids. V lost 5 bases, J lost 4 bases, and 14 bases stayed unmatched. Looked up from germline, CDR1 is SNHLY and CDR2 is FYNNEI. The CDR3 nucleotides are TGTGCCAGCAGTCAACTTCCCGGGACTAGCGGGGGGGCCGTTTACGAGCAGTACTTC. This encodes CASSQLPGTSGGAVYEQYF.

The chain combines TRBV27 with TRBJ1-1; TRBD1 aligns across 9 bases. V was pared by 5 bases and J by 4 bases, with 5 bases of the junction left unmatched. The germline gives CDR1 MNHEY, CDR2 SMNVEV (reference sequence). The CDR3 is 14 residues long. CDR3: CASSPQGAITEAFF. In DNA, the CDR3 is TGTGCCAGCAGTCCACAGGGGGCGATCACTGAAGCTTTCTTT.

V and J are TRBV9 and TRBJ2-1; 10 bases match TRBD2. The CDR3 is 17 amino acids. Germline values: CDR1 SGDLS, CDR2 YYNGEE. After removal of 3 bases from V and 4 bases from J, the junction contained 10 bases not matched to a gene. CDR3 amino acids: CASSGGLATHGYNEQFF. DNA of the CDR3: TGTGCCAGCAGCGGGGGACTAGCGACTCATGGGTACAATGAGCAGTTCTTC.

The rearrangement links TRBV6-5 to TRBJ1-5; D is uncertain. The CDR3 runs to 16 residues. Looked up from germline, CDR1 is MNHEY and CDR2 is SVGAGI. Trimming stripped 0 bases from V and 0 bases from J, with 9 bases between. This CDR3 is CASSYSSVNSNQPQHF. CDR3 in DNA: TGTGCCAGCAGTTACTCGTCAGTAAATAGCAATCAGCCCCAGCATTTT.

This clone was seen a handful of times. The rearrangement joins TRBV5-6 to TRBJ1-1; 7 bases fit TRBD1. Germline trimming cut 5 bases from V and 5 bases from J; bases unmatched to any gene: 6. This CDR3 contains 13 residues. Germline V CDR1 and CDR2: SGHDT, YYEEEE. In nucleotides, the CDR3 is TGTGCCAGCAGTTGGGACAGAGGTACTGAAGCTTTCTTT. Translating gives CASSWDRGTEAFF. The entire variable domain, with the rest obtained from reference TRBV5-6 and TRBJ1-1, is as follows: DAGVTQSPTHLIKTRGQQVTLRCSPKSGHDTVSWYQQALGQGPQFIFQYYEEEERQRGNFPDRFSGHQFPNYSSELNVNALLLGDSALYLCASSWDRGTEAFFGQGTRLTVV.

This chain uses TRBV5-4 with TRBJ1-1; TRBD1 matches 7 bases. The junction had 14 bases not matched to a gene; V was cut back by 4 bases and J by 2 bases. There are 17 residues in the CDR3. Germline V CDR1 and CDR2: SGHNT, YYREEE (reference sequence). As DNA, the CDR3 is TGTGCCAGCAGCATCGGTTGGGGACAGATAATTAACACTGAAGCTTTCTTT. Encoded protein: CASSIGWGQIINTEAFF.

CDR3 coding DNA: TGTGCCAGCAATGCACAGGGGGCGAGTAGCACTGAAGCTTTCTTT. Translation: CASNAQGASSTEAFF. This rearrangement joins TRBV2 to TRBJ1-1, with 9 bases fitting TRBD1. J gave up 4 bases and V 7 bases, and 10 bases lay outside the gene matches. The CDR3 totals 15 residues. CDR1 and CDR2 (germline): SNHLY, FYNNEI.

The genes are TRBV30 and TRBJ1-2, with D unresolved. The CDR3 extends over 11 amino acids. Trimming left V 7 bases short and J 6 bases short, with 12 bases between. Germline V gene data show CDR1 as GTSNPN and CDR2 as SVGIG (reference sequence). CDR3 residues: CAYTGYDGYTF. CDR3 sequence (DNA): TGTGCCTACACGGGGTACGATGGCTACACCTTC.

In its sample, this clone was seen once. The rearrangement uses TRBV5-1 and TRBJ2-3, with 8 bases identical to TRBD2. The CDR3 runs 18 residues. Trimming at V came to 0 bases and at J to 1 base, leaving 10 bases not matched to a gene. In germline, CDR1 is SGHRS, CDR2 YFSETQ. DNA for the CDR3: TGCGCCAGCAGCTTGGCTGGGGGTAGCGGGACCCGCACAGATACGCAGTATTTT. This translates into CASSLAGGSGTRTDTQYF.

The V gene is TRBV6-5, the J gene TRBJ1-1; D remains ambiguous. Germline assignment: CDR1 MNHEY and CDR2 SVGAGI. The CDR3 length is 14 residues. The V gene lost 6 bases and the J gene lost 2 bases, with 13 bases spanning the gap. The chain's CDR3 is CASRIRDLNTEAFF. The CDR3 bases are TGTGCCAGCAGAATCCGGGATCTCAACACTGAAGCTTTCTTT.

CDR3: CASSPPQSGTEAFF. The CDR3 DNA is TGTGCCAGCTCACCCCCCCAAAGCGGCACTGAAGCTTTCTTT. The genes are TRBV18 and TRBJ1-1; no definite D call. The V gene lost 3 bases and the J gene lost 4 bases, with 12 bases spanning the gap. Per the germline V gene, CDR1 is KGHSH and CDR2 is LQKENI. The CDR3 sequence is 14 residues long.

CDR3 loop: CASSTGTELIHGVHF. Written as DNA, the CDR3 is TGTGCCAGCTCAACCGGGACAGAACTAATTCATGGGGTCCACTTT. The genes are TRBV28 and TRBJ1-6, with TRBD1 identical over 7 bases. Per germline, CDR1 MDHEN and CDR2 SYDVKM. The CDR3 is 15 residues long. J gave up 17 bases and V 8 bases, and 21 bases lay outside the gene matches.

The V and J genes are TRBV18 and TRBJ2-7; 7 bases are shared with TRBD1. With V trimmed by 5 bases and J by 2 bases, 3 bases remained unmatched. CDR3 length: 13 residues. Per germline, CDR1 KGHSH and CDR2 LQKENI. The chain's CDR3 is CASSRGTAYEQYF. CDR3 sequence (DNA): TGTGCCAGCTCAAGAGGGACAGCCTACGAGCAGTACTTC.

V usage is TRBV4-3 and J usage is TRBJ1-2; D is undetermined. This CDR3 contains 15 residues. Per the germline V gene, CDR1 is LGHNA and CDR2 is YSLEER. V lost 0 bases to trimming and J lost 0 bases, with 8 bases between them. The CDR3 nucleotides are TGCGCCAGCAGCCAAGATAGTACAGCTAACTATGGCTACACCTTC. The encoded protein is CASSQDSTANYGYTF.

This chain connects TRBV5-1 to TRBJ1-4; 8 bases match TRBD1. Per the germline V gene, CDR1 is SGHRS and CDR2 is YFSETQ. The V and J ends lost 3 bases and 6 bases, in that order; junction bases with no gene match: 4. This CDR3 comprises 14 residues. The CDR3: CASSSTGGDEKLFF. In DNA, the CDR3 is TGCGCCAGCAGCTCCACAGGGGGGGATGAAAAACTGTTTTTT.

V is TRBV28 and J is TRBJ2-5, with D perhaps TRBD2 (6 bases). The CDR3 has 15 residues. V was clipped by 5 bases and J by 3 bases, with 16 bases between them. Germline V gene sequence: CDR1 MDHEN, CDR2 SYDVKM. The CDR3 region has the DNA TGTGCCAGCAGTAAAACCGGCGGGGTAAAAGAGACCCAGTACTTC. It specifies CASSKTGGVKETQYF.

This clone has more than one count but fewer than ten. The chain uses TRBV18 and TRBJ2-1, with 10 bases matching TRBD2. CDR3 length: 18 amino acids. V was pared by 6 bases and J by 0 bases, with 11 bases of the junction left unmatched. The germline V gene encodes CDR1 KGHSH and CDR2 LQKENI. The CDR3 loop reads CASSPTSGVTPSYNEQFF. For the CDR3, the DNA is TGTGCCAGCTCGCCAACTAGCGGGGTGACACCCTCCTACAATGAGCAGTTCTTC.

This clone was counted a few times. The rearrangement uses TRBV5-4 and TRBJ2-7; TRBD1 is a possible D gene (6 bases). V shed 3 bases and J shed 6 bases, with 7 bases lying between them. Germline loops: CDR1 SGHNT, CDR2 YYREEE (reference sequence). This CDR3 comprises 11 residues. The CDR3 nucleotides read TGTGCCAGCAGCTGGGGGCGCGAGCAGTACTTC. It translates to CASSWGREQYF.